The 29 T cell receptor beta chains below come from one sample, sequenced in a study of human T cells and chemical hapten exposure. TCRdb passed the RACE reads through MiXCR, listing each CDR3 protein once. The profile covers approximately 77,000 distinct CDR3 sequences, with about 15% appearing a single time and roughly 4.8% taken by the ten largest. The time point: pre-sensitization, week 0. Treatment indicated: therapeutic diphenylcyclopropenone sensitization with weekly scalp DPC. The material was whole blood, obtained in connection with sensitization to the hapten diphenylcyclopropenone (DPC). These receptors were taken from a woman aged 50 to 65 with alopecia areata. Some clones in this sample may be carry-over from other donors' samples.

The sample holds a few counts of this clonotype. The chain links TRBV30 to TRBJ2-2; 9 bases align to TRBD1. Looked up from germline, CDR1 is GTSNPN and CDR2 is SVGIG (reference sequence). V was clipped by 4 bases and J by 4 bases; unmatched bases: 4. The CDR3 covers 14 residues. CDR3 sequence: CAWNRGRPTGELFF. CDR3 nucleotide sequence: TGTGCCTGGAACAGGGGGCGACCCACCGGGGAGCTGTTTTTT. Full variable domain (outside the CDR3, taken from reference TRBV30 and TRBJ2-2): SQTIHQWPATLVQPVGSPLSLECTVEGTSNPNLYWYRQAAGRGLQLLFYSVGIGQISSEVPQNLSASRPQDRQFILSSKKLLLSDSGFYLCAWNRGRPTGELFFGEGSRLTVL.

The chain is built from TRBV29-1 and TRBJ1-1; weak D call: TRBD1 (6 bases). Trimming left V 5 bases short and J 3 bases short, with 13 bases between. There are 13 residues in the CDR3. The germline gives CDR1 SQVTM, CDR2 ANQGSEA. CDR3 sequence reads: CSVRKGVYTEAFF. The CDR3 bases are TGCAGCGTTCGGAAGGGGGTGTACACTGAAGCTTTCTTT.

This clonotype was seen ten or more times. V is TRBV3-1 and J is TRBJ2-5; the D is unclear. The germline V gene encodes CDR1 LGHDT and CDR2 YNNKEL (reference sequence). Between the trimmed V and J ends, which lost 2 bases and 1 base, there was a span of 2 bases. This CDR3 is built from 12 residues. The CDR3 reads CASSQTQETQYF. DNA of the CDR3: TGTGCCAGCAGCCAAACCCAAGAGACCCAGTACTTC.

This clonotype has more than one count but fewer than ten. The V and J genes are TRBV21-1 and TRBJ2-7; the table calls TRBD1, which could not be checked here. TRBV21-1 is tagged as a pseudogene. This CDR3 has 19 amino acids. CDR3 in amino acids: CASSRGDAFRDKLSYEQYF. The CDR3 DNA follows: TGTGCCAGCAGCAGGGGTGATGCTTTTAGGGACAAGCTATCCTACGAGCAGTACTTC.

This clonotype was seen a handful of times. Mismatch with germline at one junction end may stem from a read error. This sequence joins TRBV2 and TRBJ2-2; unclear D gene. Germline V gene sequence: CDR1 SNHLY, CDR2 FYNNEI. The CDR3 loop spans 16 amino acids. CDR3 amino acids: CASSVRDWANAGELFF. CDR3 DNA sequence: TGTGCCAGCAGTGTAAGGGATTGGGCGAACGCCGGGGAGCTGTTTTTT.

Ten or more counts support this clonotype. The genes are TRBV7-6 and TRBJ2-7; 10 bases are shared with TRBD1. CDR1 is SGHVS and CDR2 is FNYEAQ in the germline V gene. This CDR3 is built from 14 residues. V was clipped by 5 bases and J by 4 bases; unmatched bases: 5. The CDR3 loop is CASSPPGQGYEQYF. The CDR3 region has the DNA TGTGCCAGCAGCCCTCCGGGACAGGGGTACGAGCAGTACTTC.

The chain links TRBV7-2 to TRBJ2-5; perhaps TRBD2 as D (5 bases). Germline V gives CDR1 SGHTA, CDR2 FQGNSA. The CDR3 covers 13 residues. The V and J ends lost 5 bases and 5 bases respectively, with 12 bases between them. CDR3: CASSPSQEETQYF. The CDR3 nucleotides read TGTGCCAGCAGCCCTAGCCAGGAGGAGACCCAGTACTTC.

The CDR3 DNA reads as TGTGCCAGCAGGGACGGGACAGGGGGCATGGGCACTGAAGCTTTCTTT. It translates to CASRDGTGGMGTEAFF. V and J are TRBV6-6 and TRBJ1-1; 12 bases are a match to TRBD1. V trimming: 6 bases; J trimming: 4 bases; junction bases outside the gene matches: 9. There are 16 residues in the CDR3. The germline V gene has CDR1 MNHNY and CDR2 SVGAGI (reference sequence).

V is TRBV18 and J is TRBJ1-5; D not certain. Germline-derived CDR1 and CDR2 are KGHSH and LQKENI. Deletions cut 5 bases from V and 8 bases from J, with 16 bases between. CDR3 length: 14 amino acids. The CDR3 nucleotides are TGTGCCAGCTCAGAATTCGCCTCCGGGGAGCCCCAGCATTTT. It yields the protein CASSEFASGEPQHF.

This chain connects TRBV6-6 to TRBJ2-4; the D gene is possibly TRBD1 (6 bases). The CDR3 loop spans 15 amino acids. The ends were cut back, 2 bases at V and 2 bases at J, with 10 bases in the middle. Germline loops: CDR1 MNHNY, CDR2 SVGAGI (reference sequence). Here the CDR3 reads CASSYPTGSKNIQYF. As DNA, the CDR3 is TGTGCCAGCAGTTACCCTACAGGGTCCAAAAACATTCAGTACTTC.

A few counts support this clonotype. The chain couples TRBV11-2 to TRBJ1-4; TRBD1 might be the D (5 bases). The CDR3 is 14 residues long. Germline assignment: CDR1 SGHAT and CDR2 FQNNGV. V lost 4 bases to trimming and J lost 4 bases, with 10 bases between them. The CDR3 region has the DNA TGTGCCAGCAGCTCCCGGACATTTAATGAAAAACTGTTTTTT. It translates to CASSSRTFNEKLFF. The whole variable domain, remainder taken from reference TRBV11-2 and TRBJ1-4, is EAGVAQSPRYKIIEKRQSVAFWCNPISGHATLYWYQQILGQGPKLLIQFQNNGVVDDSQLPKDRFSAERLKGVDSTLKIQPAKLEDSAVYLCASSSRTFNEKLFFGSGTQLSVL.

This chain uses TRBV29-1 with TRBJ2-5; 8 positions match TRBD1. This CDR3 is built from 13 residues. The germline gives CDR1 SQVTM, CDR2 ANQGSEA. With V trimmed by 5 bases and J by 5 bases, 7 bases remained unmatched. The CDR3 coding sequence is TGCAGCGTTATTACGGACAGGGAGGAGACCCAGTACTTC. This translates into CSVITDREETQYF.

CDR3 in DNA: TGTGCCAGCAGGAGCGGAAAAAACATTCAGTACTTC. It codes for CASRSGKNIQYF. The chain carries TRBV28 and TRBJ2-4, with a weak D call TRBD2 (5 bases). V was trimmed by 6 bases and J by 4 bases, leaving 7 bases between them. Germline V lookup: CDR1 MDHEN, CDR2 SYDVKM. The CDR3 runs to 12 residues.

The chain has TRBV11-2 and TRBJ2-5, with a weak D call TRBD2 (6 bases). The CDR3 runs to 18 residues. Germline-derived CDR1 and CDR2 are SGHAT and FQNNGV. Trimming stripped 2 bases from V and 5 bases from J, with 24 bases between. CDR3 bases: TGTGCCAGCAGCTTAACGGTGAGGTCTCCGGGACTTATGGAGACCCAGTACTTC. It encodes CASSLTVRSPGLMETQYF.

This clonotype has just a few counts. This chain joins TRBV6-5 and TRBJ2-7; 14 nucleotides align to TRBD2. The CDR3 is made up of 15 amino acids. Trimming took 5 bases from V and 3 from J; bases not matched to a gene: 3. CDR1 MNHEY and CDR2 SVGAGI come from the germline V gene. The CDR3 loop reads CASSPGTSGSYEQYF. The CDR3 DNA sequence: TGTGCCAGCAGTCCCGGGACTAGCGGGAGCTACGAGCAGTACTTC.

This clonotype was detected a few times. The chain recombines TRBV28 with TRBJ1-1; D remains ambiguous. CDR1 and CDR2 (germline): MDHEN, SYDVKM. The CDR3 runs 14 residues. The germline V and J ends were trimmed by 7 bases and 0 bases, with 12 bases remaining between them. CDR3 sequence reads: CASNGGMMNTEAFF. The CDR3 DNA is TGTGCCAGCAACGGCGGGATGATGAACACTGAAGCTTTCTTT.

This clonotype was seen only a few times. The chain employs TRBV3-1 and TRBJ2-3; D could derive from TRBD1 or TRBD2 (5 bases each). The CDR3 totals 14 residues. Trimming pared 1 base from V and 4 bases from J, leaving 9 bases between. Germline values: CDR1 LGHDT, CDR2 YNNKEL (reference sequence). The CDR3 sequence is CASSQVLGADTQYF. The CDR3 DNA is TGTGCCAGCAGCCAAGTGTTGGGGGCAGATACGCAGTATTTT.

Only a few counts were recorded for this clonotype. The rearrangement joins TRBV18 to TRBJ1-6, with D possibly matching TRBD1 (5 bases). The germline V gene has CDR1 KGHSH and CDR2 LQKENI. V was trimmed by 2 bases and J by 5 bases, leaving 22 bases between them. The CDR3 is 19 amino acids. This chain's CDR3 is CASSPWPASGGGDNSPLHF. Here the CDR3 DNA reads TGTGCCAGCTCACCATGGCCCGCGTCTGGGGGAGGAGATAATTCACCCCTCCACTTT.

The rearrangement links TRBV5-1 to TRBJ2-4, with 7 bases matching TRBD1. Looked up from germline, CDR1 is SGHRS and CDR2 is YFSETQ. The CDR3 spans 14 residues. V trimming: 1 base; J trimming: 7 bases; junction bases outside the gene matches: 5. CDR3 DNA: TGCGCCAGCAGCTTGAGGACCAGGGGGAACATTCAGTACTTC. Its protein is CASSLRTRGNIQYF. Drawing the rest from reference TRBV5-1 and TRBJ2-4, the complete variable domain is KAGVTQTPRYLIKTRGQQVTLSCSPISGHRSVSWYQQTPGQGLQFLFEYFSETQRNKGNFPGRFSGRQFSNSRSEMNVSTLELGDSALYLCASSLRTRGNIQYFGAGTRLSVL.

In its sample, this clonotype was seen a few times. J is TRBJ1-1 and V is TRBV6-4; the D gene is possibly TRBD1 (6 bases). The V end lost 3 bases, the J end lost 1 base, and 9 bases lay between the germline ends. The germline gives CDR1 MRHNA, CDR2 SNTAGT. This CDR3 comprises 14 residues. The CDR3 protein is CASSDRDKNTEAFF. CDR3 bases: TGTGCCAGCAGTGATCGGGACAAGAACACTGAAGCTTTCTTT.

As DNA, the CDR3 is TGTGCCAGCATCCCCCGGCTGGACAGCCCCTACAATGAGCAGTTCTTC. It encodes CASIPRLDSPYNEQFF. The gene calls are TRBV12-3 or TRBV12-4 and TRBJ2-1; weak D call: TRBD1 (6 bases). Trimming left V 7 bases short and J 2 bases short, with 18 bases between. CDR3 length equals 16 residues.

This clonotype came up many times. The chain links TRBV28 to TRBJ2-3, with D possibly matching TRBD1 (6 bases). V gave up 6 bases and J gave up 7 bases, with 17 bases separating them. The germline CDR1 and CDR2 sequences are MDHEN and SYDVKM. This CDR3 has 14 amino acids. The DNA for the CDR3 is TGTGCCAGCAGCCAATCACAGGGTCTGAATACGCAGTATTTT. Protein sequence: CASSQSQGLNTQYF.

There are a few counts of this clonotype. This CDR3 reads CASSLAQVPYEQYF. The CDR3 coding sequence is TGTGCCAGCAGTTTAGCACAGGTACCCTACGAGCAGTACTTC. The J gene is TRBJ2-7, the V gene TRBV28, with a tentative D call TRBD1 (5 bases). The CDR3 is 14 amino acids. The germline V gene encodes CDR1 MDHEN and CDR2 SYDVKM. Trimming removed 2 bases at V and 2 bases at J, with 10 bases between. Looking up the rest from reference TRBV28 and TRBJ2-7 gives the full variable domain: DVKVTQSSRYLVKRTGEKVFLECVQDMDHENMFWYRQDPGLGLRLIYFSYDVKMKEKGDIPEGYSVSREKKERFSLILESASTNQTSMYLCASSLAQVPYEQYFGPGTRLTVT.

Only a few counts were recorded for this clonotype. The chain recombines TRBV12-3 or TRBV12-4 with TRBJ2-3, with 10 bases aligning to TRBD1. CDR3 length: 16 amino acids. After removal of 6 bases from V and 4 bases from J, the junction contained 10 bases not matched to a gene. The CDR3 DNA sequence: TGTGCCAGCAGAGGCCGTCCGGGACAGGGGTCAGATACGCAGTATTTT. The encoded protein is CASRGRPGQGSDTQYF.

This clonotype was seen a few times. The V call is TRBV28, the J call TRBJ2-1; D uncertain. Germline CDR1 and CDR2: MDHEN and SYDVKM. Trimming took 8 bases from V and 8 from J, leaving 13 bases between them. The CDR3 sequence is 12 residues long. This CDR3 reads CASGPSLDEQFF. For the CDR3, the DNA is TGTGCCAGCGGTCCTAGTTTGGATGAGCAGTTCTTC.

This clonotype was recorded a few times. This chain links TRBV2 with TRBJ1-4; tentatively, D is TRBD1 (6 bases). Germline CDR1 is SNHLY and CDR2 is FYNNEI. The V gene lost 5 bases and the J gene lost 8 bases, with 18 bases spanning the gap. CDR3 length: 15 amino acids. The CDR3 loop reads CASSRQQGGPEKLFF. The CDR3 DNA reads TGTGCCAGCAGTCGACAACAGGGAGGTCCCGAAAAACTGTTTTTT.

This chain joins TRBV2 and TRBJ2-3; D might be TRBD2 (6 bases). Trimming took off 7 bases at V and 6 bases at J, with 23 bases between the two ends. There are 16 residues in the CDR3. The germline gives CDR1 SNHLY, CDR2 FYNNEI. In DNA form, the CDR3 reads TGTGCCAGCAATATGAGGGGAGGTAGGGACCCCGATACGCAGTATTTT. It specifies CASNMRGGRDPDTQYF. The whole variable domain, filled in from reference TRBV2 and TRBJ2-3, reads EPEVTQTPSHQVTQMGQEVILRCVPISNHLYFYWYRQILGQKVEFLVSFYNNEISEKSEIFDDQFSVERPDGSNFTLKIRSTKLEDSAMYFCASNMRGGRDPDTQYFGPGTRLTVL.

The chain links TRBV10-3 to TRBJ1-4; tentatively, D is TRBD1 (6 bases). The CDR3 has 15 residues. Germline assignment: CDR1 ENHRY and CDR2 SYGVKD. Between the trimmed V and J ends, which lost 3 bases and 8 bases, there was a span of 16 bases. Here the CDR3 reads CAISDKQGSNEKLFF. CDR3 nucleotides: TGTGCCATCAGTGACAAACAGGGAAGTAACGAAAAACTGTTTTTT.

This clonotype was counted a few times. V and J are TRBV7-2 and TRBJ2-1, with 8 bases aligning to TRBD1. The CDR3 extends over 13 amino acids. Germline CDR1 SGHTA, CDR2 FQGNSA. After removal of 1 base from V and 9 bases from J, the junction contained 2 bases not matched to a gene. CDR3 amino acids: CASSLGTGTEQFF. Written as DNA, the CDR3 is TGTGCCAGCAGCTTAGGGACAGGGACTGAGCAGTTCTTC. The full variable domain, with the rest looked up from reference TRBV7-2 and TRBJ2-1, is GAGVSQSPSNKVTEKGKDVELRCDPISGHTALYWYRQSLGQGLEFLIYFQGNSAPDKSGLPSDRFSAERTGGSVSTLTIQRTQQEDSAVYLCASSLGTGTEQFFGPGTRLTVL.